The present TCR beta chain was sequenced within a study of long-term antiretroviral therapy in people with HIV. V was cut by 0 bases and J by 8 bases, with 9 bases left in between. The CDR3 consists of 13 residues. Germline V gene lookup returns CDR1 SGHRS and CDR2 YFSETQ. The assay used was immunoSEQ (version v3.0), run at survey level. Samples were sequenced targeting about 35,000-50,000 T-cell genomes each. The repertoire was sequenced with immunoSEQ multiplex PCR; TCRdb's copy has only in-frame clones and lacks some. The sample lists some 10,000 clones, 75% to 85% occurring once. This sample comprised unsorted PBMCs, obtained 0.7 years after starting antiretroviral therapy. This TCR derives from a man aged 35-49 years with HIV. The chain couples TRBV5-1 to TRBJ1-5; D is uncertain. The DNA of the CDR3 is TGCGCCAGCAGCTTGGACAGCTTGGAGCCCCAGCATTTT. This translates into CASSLDSLEPQHF.